This TCR beta chain derives from a study of CD8 T cells in Susac syndrome. This clonotype was recorded once. The antigen is undetermined. Overall study findings and caveats: That the number of individuals in its TCR sequencing and HLA analysis was relatively small was acknowledged by the study.

CD8+ and CD4+ T cells from blood underwent TCR beta sequencing. Included as multiple sclerosis controls were treatment-naive patients who had stable or active relapsing-remitting disease. RNA in amounts of about 0.5 to 1 ug was reverse transcribed with random hexamers. It was immunoSEQ multiplex PCR that amplified TCR beta CDR3 across 54 Vbeta and 13 Jbeta. TCRdb passed the immunoSEQ multiplex PCR reads through MiXCR, listing each CDR3 protein once. Found here are about 200,000 distinct CDR3 sequences, more than 90% of them singletons; the top ten hold about 0.096%. Per germline, CDR1 DFQATT and CDR2 SNEGSKA (reference sequence). Trimming cost V 3 bases and J 4 bases, with 18 bases left between them. The length of the CDR3 is 15 residues.

The sequence was obtained from a human donor with multiple sclerosis. The V gene is TRBV20-1, the J gene TRBJ1-2; D perhaps matches TRBD1 (6 bases). Sample: CD4+ T cells from PBMCs. CDR3 coding DNA: TGCAGTGCTAGGCGACGTACAGGGAATACCTATGGCTACACCTTC. Residues: CSARRRTGNTYGYTF.